Following are 3 T cell receptor beta chains from one sample sequenced in a study of shared clonotypes between healthy human individuals. The protocol was immunoSEQ multiplex PCR, while the TCRdb copy is restricted to in-frame clones and leaves out a portion. The repertoire has approximately 480,000 clones, almost 80% of them found once; the top ten carry 9.5% to 15%. The material sequenced was PBMCs. The origin of the receptors is a middle-aged woman in good health. Some clones in this sample may be carry-over from other donors' samples.

The chain links TRBV4-3 to TRBJ1-2; 7 nucleotides agree with TRBD1. With 0 bases clipped from V and 5 bases from J, the junction kept 12 bases outside the gene matches. CDR3 length equals 17 residues. Germline V lookup: CDR1 LGHNA, CDR2 YSLEER. The CDR3 is CASSQEAATGRKYGYTF. The CDR3 region has the DNA TGCGCCAGCAGCCAAGAGGCAGCGACAGGGAGGAAGTATGGCTACACCTTC.

A few counts support this clone. The rearrangement uses TRBV19 and TRBJ1-5, with TRBD1 as a possible D gene (5 bases). Between the trimmed V and J ends, which lost 3 bases and 4 bases, there was a span of 16 bases. CDR1 LNHDA and CDR2 SQIVND come from the germline V gene (reference sequence). The length of the CDR3 is 16 residues. In DNA form, the CDR3 reads TGTGCCAGTAGTATCGGGTGGGGCGACAGAAATCAGCCCCAGCATTTT. Amino acid sequence: CASSIGWGDRNQPQHF.

The rearrangement joins TRBV30 to TRBJ1-3; D uncertain. Germline CDR1 is GTSNPN and CDR2 is SVGIG (reference sequence). CDR3 length: 14 amino acids. Trimming pared 4 bases from V and 5 bases from J, leaving 15 bases between. The CDR3 reads CAWTLGVSRNTIYF. The CDR3 DNA sequence: TGTGCCTGGACCCTCGGAGTGTCTAGAAACACCATATATTTT.